The next 14 T cell receptor beta chains were all read from a single sample in a study of graft-versus-host responses after intestinal transplantation. These receptors' antigens are unknown. Some clones are missing from TCRdb's copy, which holds only in-frame ones; the method was immunoSEQ multiplex PCR. This sample yields some 110,000 clones, of which just over 90% are seen a single time; about 0.2% belongs to the top ten. The specimen was unstimulated CD4+ T cells sorted from spleen or lymph node cells, collected before transplant. The source is a human donor who was the organ donor for an intestinal transplant.

The CDR3 region has the DNA TGTGCCAGCTCACGGGCCGTGTCAGAAGAGACCCAGTACTTC. Amino acids: CASSRAVSEETQYF. This chain joins TRBV18 and TRBJ2-5; no clear D gene. CDR3 length equals 14 residues. The V end lost 4 bases, the J end lost 3 bases, and 12 bases lay between the germline ends. Germline CDR1 and CDR2: KGHSH and LQKENI.

The rearrangement joins TRBV2 to TRBJ2-7; 7 bases align to TRBD2. The CDR3 contains 16 residues. V shed 2 bases and J 4 bases; nucleotides not matched to a gene: 11. Germline V gene lookup returns CDR1 SNHLY and CDR2 FYNNEI. CDR3 residues: CASSELQGGAPYEQYF. As DNA, the CDR3 is TGTGCCAGCAGTGAACTGCAGGGAGGGGCTCCTTACGAGCAGTACTTC.

The chain links TRBV4-1 to TRBJ1-2; D remains ambiguous. V lost 1 base, J lost 3 bases, and 9 bases lay in between. This CDR3 region has 14 residues. In germline, CDR1 is MGHRA, CDR2 YSYEKL. CDR3 nucleotides: TGCGCCAGCAGCCAAGTGAACCCATACTATGGCTACACCTTC. This translates into CASSQVNPYYGYTF.

This clone was seen more than once but under ten times. Distinct nucleotide sequences in the sample also encode this CDR3. The genes are TRBV6-6 and TRBJ1-4; D uncertain. V was trimmed by 0 bases and J by 7 bases, leaving 3 bases between them. The germline gives CDR1 MNHNY, CDR2 SVGAGI (reference sequence). The CDR3 runs to 12 residues. CDR3 in amino acids: CASSYSGEKLFF. The CDR3 region has the DNA TGTGCCAGCAGTTACTCAGGTGAAAAACTGTTTTTT.

This chain joins TRBV29-1 and TRBJ2-5, with 11 bases aligning to TRBD2. The CDR3 is 16 residues long. J lost 4 bases, V lost 6 bases, and 13 bases had no gene match. Germline loops: CDR1 SQVTM, CDR2 ANQGSEA. CDR3 loop: CSVPTHSGRGRETQYF. For the CDR3, the DNA is TGCAGCGTGCCGACCCATAGCGGGAGGGGTCGAGAGACCCAGTACTTC.

The gene calls are TRBV7-2 and TRBJ2-2; a possible D gene is TRBD2 (6 bases). There are 17 residues in the CDR3. Germline values: CDR1 SGHTA, CDR2 FQGNSA. Deletions cut 2 bases from V and 5 bases from J, with 18 bases between. This CDR3 reads CASSLLFPDYMTGELFF. The CDR3 coding sequence is TGTGCCAGCAGCTTACTTTTTCCGGACTACATGACCGGGGAGCTGTTTTTT.

The chain employs TRBV10-3 and TRBJ2-5; 7 nucleotides agree with TRBD2. V shed 3 bases, J shed 4 bases, and the junction held 11 bases outside the gene matches. In germline, CDR1 is ENHRY, CDR2 SYGVKD. This CDR3 spans 16 amino acids. This CDR3 reads CAISESSGMRRETQYF. In nucleotides, the CDR3 is TGTGCCATCAGTGAATCGAGCGGGATGAGGAGAGAGACCCAGTACTTC.

The chain is built from TRBV20-1 and TRBJ2-7, with 7 bases matching TRBD2. Germline CDR1 DFQATT, CDR2 SNEGSKA (reference sequence). V lost 5 bases to trimming and J lost 5 bases; unmatched junction nucleotides: 3. The CDR3 has 11 amino acids. For the CDR3, the DNA is TGCAGTGCTCTAGGGACTAACGAGCAGTACTTC. This gives the protein CSALGTNEQYF.

This sequence joins TRBV6-5 and TRBJ2-7; TRBD1 might be the D (5 bases). Between the trimmed V and J ends, which lost 6 bases and 3 bases, there was a span of 18 bases. The CDR3 totals 15 residues. Germline lookup yields CDR1 MNHEY and CDR2 SVGAGI. The CDR3 spells CASRPAPDTYYEQYF. CDR3 sequence (DNA): TGTGCCAGCAGGCCAGCTCCGGACACCTACTACGAGCAGTACTTC.

The chain combines TRBV5-5 with TRBJ2-7; D unclear. The CDR3 contains 12 residues. Between the trimmed V and J ends, which lost 2 bases and 5 bases, there was a span of 8 bases. CDR1 and CDR2 (germline): SGHKS, YYEKEE (reference sequence). CDR3 residues: CASSFGRHEQYF. The CDR3 region has the DNA TGTGCCAGCAGCTTCGGTAGGCACGAGCAGTACTTC.

The chain employs TRBV5-1 and TRBJ2-3; 14 nucleotides agree with TRBD2. Germline-derived CDR1 and CDR2 are SGHRS and YFSETQ. V trimming: 4 bases; J trimming: 1 base; junction bases outside the gene matches: 8. There are 18 residues in the CDR3. CDR3 in DNA: TGCGCCAGCAGCCCCGGGACTAGCGGGAGCTGGGGCACAGATACGCAGTATTTT. Its translation is CASSPGTSGSWGTDTQYF.

The chain is built from TRBV30 and TRBJ1-5; D not certain. CDR1 and CDR2 (germline): GTSNPN, SVGIG (reference sequence). Trimming removed 0 bases from V and 3 bases from J, with 6 bases in between. The CDR3 contains 13 residues. CDR3 in DNA: TGTGCCTGGAGTGTAGACAACAATCAGCCCCAGCATTTT. This gives the protein CAWSVDNNQPQHF.

CDR3 sequence reads: CASSLGLTDTQYF. In nucleotides, the CDR3 is TGTGCCAGCAGCTTGGGACTCACAGATACGCAGTATTTT. V is TRBV11-1 and J is TRBJ2-3, with TRBD2 as a possible D gene (6 bases). V was shortened by 3 bases and J by 2 bases, with 6 bases between the two germline ends. The CDR3 has 13 amino acids. Germline assignment: CDR1 SGHAT and CDR2 FQDESV (reference sequence).

This clone has just a few counts. The chain employs TRBV19 and TRBJ2-7, with no clear D. CDR1 LNHDA and CDR2 SQIVND come from the germline V gene (reference sequence). V lost 5 bases, J lost 1 base, and 9 bases lay in between. The CDR3 runs 13 residues. The CDR3 region is CASSRDGSYEQYF. CDR3 nucleotide sequence: TGTGCCAGTAGTCGCGACGGTTCCTACGAGCAGTACTTC.